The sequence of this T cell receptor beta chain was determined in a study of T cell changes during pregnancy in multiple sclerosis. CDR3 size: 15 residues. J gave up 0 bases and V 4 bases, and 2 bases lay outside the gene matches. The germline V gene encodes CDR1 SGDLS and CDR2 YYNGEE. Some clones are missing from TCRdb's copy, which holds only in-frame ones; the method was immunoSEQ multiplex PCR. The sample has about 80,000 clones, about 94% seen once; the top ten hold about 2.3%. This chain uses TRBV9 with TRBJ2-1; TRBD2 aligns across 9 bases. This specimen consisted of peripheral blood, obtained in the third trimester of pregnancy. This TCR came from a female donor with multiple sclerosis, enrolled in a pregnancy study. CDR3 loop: CASSLAGNSYNEQFF. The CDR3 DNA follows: TGTGCCAGCAGCCTAGCGGGGAACTCCTACAATGAGCAGTTCTTC.